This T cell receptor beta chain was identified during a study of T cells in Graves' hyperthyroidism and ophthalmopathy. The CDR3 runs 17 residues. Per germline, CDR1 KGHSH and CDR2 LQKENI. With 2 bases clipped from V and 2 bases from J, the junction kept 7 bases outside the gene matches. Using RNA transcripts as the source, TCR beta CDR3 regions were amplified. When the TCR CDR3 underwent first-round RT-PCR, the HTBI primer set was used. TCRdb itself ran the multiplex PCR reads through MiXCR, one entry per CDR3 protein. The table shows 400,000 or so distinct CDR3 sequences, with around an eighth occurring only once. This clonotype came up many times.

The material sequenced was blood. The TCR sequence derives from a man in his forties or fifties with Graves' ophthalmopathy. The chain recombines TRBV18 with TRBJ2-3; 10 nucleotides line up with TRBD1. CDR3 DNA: TGTGCCAGCTCACCATTATCGGGACAGGGGCCCACAGATACGCAGTATTTT. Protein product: CASSPLSGQGPTDTQYF. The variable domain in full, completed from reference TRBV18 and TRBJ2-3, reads NAGVMQNPRHLVRRRGQEARLRCSPMKGHSHVYWYRQLPEEGLKFMVYLQKENIIDESGMPKERFSAEFPKEGPSILRIQQVVRGDSAAYFCASSPLSGQGPTDTQYFGPGTRLTVL.